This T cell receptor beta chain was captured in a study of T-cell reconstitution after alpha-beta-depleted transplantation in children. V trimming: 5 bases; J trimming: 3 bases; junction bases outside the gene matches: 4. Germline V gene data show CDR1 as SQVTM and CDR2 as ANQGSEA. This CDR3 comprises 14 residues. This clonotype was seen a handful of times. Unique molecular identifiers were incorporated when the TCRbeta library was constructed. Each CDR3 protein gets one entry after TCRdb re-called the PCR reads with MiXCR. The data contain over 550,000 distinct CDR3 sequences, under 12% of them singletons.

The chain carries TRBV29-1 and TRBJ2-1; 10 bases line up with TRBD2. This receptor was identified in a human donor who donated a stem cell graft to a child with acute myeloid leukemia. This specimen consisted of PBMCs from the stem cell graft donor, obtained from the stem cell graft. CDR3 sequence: CSVLAGVFYNEQFF. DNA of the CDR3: TGCAGCGTTCTAGCGGGAGTTTTCTACAATGAGCAGTTCTTC.